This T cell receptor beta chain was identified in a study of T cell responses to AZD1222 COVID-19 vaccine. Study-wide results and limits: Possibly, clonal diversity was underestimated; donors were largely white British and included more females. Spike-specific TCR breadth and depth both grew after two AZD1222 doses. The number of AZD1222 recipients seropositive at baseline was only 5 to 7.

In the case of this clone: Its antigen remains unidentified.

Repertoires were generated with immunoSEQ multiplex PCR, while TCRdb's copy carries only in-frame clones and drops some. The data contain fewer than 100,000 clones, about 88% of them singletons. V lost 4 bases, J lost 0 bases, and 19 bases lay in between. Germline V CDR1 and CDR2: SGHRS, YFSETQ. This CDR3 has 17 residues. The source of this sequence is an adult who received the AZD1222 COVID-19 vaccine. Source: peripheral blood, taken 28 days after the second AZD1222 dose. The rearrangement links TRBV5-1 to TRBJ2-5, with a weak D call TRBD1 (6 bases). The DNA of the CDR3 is TGCGCCAGCAGCAGCCACCGGGACAACCTAAACCAAGAGACCCAGTACTTC. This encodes CASSSHRDNLNQETQYF.